This TCR beta chain was sequenced during a study of T cell responses to AZD1222 COVID-19 vaccine. Study conclusions and caveats: Rises in breadth and depth of Spike-specific TCRs came after two AZD1222 doses. After the peak T cell response, and only then, were repertoires sampled. Spike was spanned by vaccine-associated CD4 TCRs, which were dominant at 160-218 and 743-854.

Note on this clone: Its antigen is undetermined.

TCRdb's copy holds only in-frame clones and misses some; the assay was immunoSEQ multiplex PCR. The sample includes around 91,000 clones, roughly 90% of them seen just once. Looked up from germline, CDR1 is SEHNR and CDR2 is FQNEAQ (reference sequence). The CDR3 is 15 amino acids. Trimming pared 1 base from V and 0 bases from J, leaving 9 bases between. The genes are TRBV7-9 and TRBJ2-5; the D gene could be TRBD1 or TRBD2 (5 bases each). Sequenced material: peripheral blood, taken on day 0 of AZD1222 vaccination. This sequence was found in an adult in good health. CDR3 amino acids: CASSLGDAYQETQYF. In DNA, the CDR3 is TGTGCCAGCAGCTTAGGGGACGCCTACCAAGAGACCCAGTACTTC.